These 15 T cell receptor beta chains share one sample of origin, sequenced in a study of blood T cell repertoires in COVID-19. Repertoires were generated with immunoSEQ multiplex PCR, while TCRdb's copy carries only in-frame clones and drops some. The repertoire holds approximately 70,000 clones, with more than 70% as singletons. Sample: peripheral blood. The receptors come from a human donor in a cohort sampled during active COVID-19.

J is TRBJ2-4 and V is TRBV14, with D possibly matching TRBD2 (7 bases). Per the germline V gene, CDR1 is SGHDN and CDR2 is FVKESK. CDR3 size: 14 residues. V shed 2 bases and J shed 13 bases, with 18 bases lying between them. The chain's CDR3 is CASSQSGGQRRQYF. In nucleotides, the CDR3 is TGTGCCAGCAGCCAATCGGGGGGCCAGCGGCGGCAGTACTTC.

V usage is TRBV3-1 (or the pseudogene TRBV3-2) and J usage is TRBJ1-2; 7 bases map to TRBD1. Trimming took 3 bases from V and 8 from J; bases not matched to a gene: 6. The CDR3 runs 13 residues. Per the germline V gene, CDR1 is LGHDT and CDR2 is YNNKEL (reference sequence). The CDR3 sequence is CASSQGTALGYTF. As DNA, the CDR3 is TGTGCCAGCAGCCAGGGGACAGCCTTGGGCTACACCTTC.

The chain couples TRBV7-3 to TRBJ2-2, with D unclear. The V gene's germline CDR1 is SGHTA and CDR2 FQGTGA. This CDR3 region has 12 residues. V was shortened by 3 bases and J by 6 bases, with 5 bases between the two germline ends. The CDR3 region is CASSLSAGELFF. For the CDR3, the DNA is TGTGCCAGCAGCTTGTCAGCCGGGGAGCTGTTTTTT.

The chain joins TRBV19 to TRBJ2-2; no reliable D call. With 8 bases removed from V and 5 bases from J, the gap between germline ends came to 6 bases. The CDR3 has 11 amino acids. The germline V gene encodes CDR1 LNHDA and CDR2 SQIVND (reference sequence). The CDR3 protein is CASPRTGELFF. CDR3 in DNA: TGTGCCAGTCCTCGGACCGGGGAGCTGTTTTTT.

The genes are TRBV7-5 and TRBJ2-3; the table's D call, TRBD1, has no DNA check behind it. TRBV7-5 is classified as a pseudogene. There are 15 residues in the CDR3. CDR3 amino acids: CVRSLPETDTDTQYF. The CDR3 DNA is TGTGTCAGAAGCTTACCGGAGACAGACACAGATACGCAGTATTTT.

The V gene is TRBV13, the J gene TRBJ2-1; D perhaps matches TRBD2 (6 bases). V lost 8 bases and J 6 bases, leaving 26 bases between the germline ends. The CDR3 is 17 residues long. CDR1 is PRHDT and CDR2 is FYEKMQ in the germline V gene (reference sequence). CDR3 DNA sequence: TGTGCCAGCGGTCGAGCGGGTTACTCCCCATACCTCAATGAGCAGTTCTTC. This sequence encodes CASGRAGYSPYLNEQFF.

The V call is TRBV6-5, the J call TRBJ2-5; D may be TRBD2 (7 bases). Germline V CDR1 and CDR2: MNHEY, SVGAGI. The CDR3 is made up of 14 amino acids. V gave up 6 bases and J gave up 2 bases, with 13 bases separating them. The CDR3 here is CASRGGALQETQYF. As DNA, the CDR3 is TGTGCCAGCAGGGGGGGGGCGCTACAAGAGACCCAGTACTTC.

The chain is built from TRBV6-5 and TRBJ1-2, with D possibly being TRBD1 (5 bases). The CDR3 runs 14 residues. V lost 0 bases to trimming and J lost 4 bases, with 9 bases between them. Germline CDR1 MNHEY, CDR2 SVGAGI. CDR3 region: CASSYSGTFYGYTF. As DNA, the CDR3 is TGTGCCAGCAGTTACTCAGGGACTTTCTATGGCTACACCTTC.

CDR3 in amino acids: CASSFLNNEQFF. CDR3 in DNA: TGTGCCAGCAGTTTTCTAAACAATGAGCAGTTCTTC. This rearrangement joins TRBV27 to TRBJ2-1; D is ambiguous. V gave up 3 bases and J gave up 5 bases, with 5 bases separating them. This CDR3 is 12 amino acids long. The germline V gene encodes CDR1 MNHEY and CDR2 SMNVEV (reference sequence).

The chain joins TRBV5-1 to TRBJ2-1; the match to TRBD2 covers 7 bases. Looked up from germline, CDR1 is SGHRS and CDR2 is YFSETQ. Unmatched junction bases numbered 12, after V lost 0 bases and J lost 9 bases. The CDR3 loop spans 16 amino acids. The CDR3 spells CASSLVSGERHGEQFF. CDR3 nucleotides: TGCGCCAGCAGCTTGGTAAGCGGGGAGAGGCATGGTGAGCAGTTCTTC.

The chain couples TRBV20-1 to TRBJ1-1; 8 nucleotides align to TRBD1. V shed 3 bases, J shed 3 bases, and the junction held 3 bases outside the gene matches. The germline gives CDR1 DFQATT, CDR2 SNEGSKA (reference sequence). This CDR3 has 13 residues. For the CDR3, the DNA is TGCAGTGCTAGTCCAGGGGGCTACACTGAAGCTTTCTTT. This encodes CSASPGGYTEAFF.

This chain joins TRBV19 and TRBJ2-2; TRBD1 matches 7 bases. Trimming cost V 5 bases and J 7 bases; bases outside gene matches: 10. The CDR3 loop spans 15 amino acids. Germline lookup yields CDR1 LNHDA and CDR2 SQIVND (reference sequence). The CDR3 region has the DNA TGTGCCAGTAGTTTGACAGGGTTTGATGGCGGGGAGCTGTTTTTT. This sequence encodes CASSLTGFDGGELFF.

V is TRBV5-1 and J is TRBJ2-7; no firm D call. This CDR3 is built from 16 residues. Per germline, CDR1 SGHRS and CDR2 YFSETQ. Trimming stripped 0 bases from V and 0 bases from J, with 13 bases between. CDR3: CASSLDDAASSYEQYF. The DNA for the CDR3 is TGCGCCAGCAGCTTGGATGACGCGGCGAGCTCCTACGAGCAGTACTTC. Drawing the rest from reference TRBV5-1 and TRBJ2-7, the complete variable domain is KAGVTQTPRYLIKTRGQQVTLSCSPISGHRSVSWYQQTPGQGLQFLFEYFSETQRNKGNFPGRFSGRQFSNSRSEMNVSTLELGDSALYLCASSLDDAASSYEQYFGPGTRLTVT.

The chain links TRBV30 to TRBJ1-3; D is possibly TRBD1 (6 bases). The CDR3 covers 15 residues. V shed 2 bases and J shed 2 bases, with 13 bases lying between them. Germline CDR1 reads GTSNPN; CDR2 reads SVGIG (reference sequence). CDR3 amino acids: CAWSPGEGPGNTIYF. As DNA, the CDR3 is TGTGCCTGGAGTCCAGGGGAAGGTCCTGGAAACACCATATATTTT.

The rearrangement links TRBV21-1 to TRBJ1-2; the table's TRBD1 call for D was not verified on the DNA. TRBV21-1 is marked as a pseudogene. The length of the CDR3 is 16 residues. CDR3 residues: CASSKARGQGRTGYTF. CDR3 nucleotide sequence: TGTGCCAGCAGCAAAGCTCGGGGACAGGGGCGTACTGGCTACACCTTC.